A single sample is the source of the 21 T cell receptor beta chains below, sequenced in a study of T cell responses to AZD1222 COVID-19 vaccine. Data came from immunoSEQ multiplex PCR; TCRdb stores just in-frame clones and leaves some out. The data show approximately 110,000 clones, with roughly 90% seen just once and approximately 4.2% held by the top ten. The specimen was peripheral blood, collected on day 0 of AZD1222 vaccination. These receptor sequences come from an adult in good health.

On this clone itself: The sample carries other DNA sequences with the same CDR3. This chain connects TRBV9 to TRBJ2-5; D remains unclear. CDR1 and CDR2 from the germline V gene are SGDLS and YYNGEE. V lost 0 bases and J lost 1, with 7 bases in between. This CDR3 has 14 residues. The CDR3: CASSVGLGQETQYF. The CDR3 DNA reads TGTGCCAGCAGCGTAGGACTGGGCCAAGAGACCCAGTACTTC.

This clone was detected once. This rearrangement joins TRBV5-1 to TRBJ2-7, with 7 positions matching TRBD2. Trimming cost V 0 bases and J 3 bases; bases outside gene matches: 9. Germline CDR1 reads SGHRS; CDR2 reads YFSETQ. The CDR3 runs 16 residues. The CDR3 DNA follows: TGCGCCAGCAGCTTGGCCGCGGGAGCAGCCGGCTACGAGCAGTACTTC. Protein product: CASSLAAGAAGYEQYF.

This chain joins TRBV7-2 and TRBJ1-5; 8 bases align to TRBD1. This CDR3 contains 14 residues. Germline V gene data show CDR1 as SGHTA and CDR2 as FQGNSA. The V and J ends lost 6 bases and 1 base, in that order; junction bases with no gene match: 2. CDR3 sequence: CASSTGGSNQPQHF. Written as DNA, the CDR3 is TGTGCCAGCAGTACAGGGGGAAGCAATCAGCCCCAGCATTTT.

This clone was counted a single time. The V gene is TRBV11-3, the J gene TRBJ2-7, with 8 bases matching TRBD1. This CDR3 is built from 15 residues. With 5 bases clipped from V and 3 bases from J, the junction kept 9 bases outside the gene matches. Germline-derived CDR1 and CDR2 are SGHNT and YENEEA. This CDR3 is CASSPPGGRFYEQYF. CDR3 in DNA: TGTGCCAGCAGCCCCCCAGGGGGCAGGTTCTACGAGCAGTACTTC.

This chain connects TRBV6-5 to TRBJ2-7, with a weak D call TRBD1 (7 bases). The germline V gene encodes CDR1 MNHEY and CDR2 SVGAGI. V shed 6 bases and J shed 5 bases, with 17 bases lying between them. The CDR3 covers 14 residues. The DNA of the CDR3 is TGTGCCAGCAGCGCTTACCAGGGGGGCAACGAGCAGTACTTC. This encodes CASSAYQGGNEQYF.

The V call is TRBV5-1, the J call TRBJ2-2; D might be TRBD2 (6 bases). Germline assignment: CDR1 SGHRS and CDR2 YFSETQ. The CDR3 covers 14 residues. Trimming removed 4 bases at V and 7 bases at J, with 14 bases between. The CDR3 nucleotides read TGCGCCAGCAGCCCCCGGGAGCGCGGCGGGGAGCTGTTTTTT. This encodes CASSPRERGGELFF.

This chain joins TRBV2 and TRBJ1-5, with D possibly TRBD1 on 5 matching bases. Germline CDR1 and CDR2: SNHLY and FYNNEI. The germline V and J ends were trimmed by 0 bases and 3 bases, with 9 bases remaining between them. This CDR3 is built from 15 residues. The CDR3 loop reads CASSEAGRNNQPQHF. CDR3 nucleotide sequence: TGTGCCAGCAGTGAAGCGGGGCGGAACAATCAGCCCCAGCATTTT. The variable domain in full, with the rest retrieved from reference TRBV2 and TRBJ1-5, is EPEVTQTPSHQVTQMGQEVILRCVPISNHLYFYWYRQILGQKVEFLVSFYNNEISEKSEIFDDQFSVERPDGSNFTLKIRSTKLEDSAMYFCASSEAGRNNQPQHFGDGTRLSIL.

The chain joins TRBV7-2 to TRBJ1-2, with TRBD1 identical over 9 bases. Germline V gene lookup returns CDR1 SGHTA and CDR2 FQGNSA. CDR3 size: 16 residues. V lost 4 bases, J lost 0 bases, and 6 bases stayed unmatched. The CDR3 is CASSSGQGIPNYGYTF. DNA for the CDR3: TGTGCCAGCAGCTCAGGACAGGGGATTCCTAACTATGGCTACACCTTC.

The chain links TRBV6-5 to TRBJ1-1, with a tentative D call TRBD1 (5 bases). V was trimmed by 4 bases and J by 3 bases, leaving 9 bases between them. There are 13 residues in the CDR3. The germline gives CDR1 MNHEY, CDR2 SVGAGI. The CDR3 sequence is CASSSGGYTEAFF. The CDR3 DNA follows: TGTGCCAGCAGTTCGGGGGGATACACTGAAGCTTTCTTT.

CDR3 sequence (DNA): TGTGCCAGCAGGGACCCGGGCCCTAATGAAAAACTGTTTTTT. Amino acid sequence: CASRDPGPNEKLFF. The J gene is TRBJ1-4, the V gene TRBV2; D unresolved. The CDR3 runs 14 residues. CDR1 is SNHLY and CDR2 is FYNNEI in the germline V gene. V was shortened by 6 bases and J by 3 bases, with 11 bases between the two germline ends. Together with reference TRBV2 and TRBJ1-4, the CDR3 gives the full variable domain: EPEVTQTPSHQVTQMGQEVILRCVPISNHLYFYWYRQILGQKVEFLVSFYNNEISEKSEIFDDQFSVERPDGSNFTLKIRSTKLEDSAMYFCASRDPGPNEKLFFGSGTQLSVL.

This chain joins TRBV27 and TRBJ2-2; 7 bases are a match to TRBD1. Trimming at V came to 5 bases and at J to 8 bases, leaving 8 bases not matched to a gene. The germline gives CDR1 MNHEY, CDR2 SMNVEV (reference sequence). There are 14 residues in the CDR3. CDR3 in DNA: TGTGCCAGCAGTCCAAGACAGGGCCCAGGGGAGCTGTTTTTT. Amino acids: CASSPRQGPGELFF.

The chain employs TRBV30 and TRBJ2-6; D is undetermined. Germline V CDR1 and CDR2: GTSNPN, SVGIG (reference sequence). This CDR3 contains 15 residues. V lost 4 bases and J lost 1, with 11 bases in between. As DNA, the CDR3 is TGTGCCTGGATAACACGATCTTCTGGGGCCAACGTCCTGACTTTC. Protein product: CAWITRSSGANVLTF.

The CDR3 is CASSLPGSSYNSPLHF. CDR3 sequence (DNA): TGTGCCAGCAGCTTACCAGGGAGCTCCTATAATTCACCCCTCCACTTT. The V call is TRBV7-8, the J call TRBJ1-6; perhaps TRBD1 as D (5 bases). CDR1 and CDR2 from the germline V gene are SGHVS and FQNEAQ. V was pared by 2 bases and J by 0 bases, with 8 bases between. The CDR3 runs 16 residues.

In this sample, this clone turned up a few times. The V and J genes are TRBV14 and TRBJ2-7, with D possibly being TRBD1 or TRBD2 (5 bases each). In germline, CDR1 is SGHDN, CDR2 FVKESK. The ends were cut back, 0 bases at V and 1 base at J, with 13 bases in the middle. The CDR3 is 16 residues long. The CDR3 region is CASSQEVGRPSYEQYF. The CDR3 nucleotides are TGTGCCAGCAGCCAAGAGGTGGGACGCCCTTCCTACGAGCAGTACTTC. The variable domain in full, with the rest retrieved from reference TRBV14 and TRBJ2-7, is EAGVTQFPSHSVIEKGQTVTLRCDPISGHDNLYWYRRVMGKEIKFLLHFVKESKQDESGMPNNRFLAERTGGTYSTLKVQPAELEDSGVYFCASSQEVGRPSYEQYFGPGTRLTVT.

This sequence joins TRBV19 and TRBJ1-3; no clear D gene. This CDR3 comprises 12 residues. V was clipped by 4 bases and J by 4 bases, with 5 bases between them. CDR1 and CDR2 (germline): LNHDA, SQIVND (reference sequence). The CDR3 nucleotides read TGTGCCAGTAGTACTCAAGGAAACACCATATATTTT. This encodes CASSTQGNTIYF.

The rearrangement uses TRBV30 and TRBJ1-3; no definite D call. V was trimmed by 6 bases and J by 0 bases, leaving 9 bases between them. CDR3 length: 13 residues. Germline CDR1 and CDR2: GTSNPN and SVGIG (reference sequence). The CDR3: CACAAGSGNTIYF. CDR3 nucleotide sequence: TGTGCCTGCGCTGCGGGCTCTGGAAACACCATATATTTT. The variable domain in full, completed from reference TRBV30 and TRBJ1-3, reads SQTIHQWPATLVQPVGSPLSLECTVEGTSNPNLYWYRQAAGRGLQLLFYSVGIGQISSEVPQNLSASRPQDRQFILSSKKLLLSDSGFYLCACAAGSGNTIYFGEGSWLTVV.

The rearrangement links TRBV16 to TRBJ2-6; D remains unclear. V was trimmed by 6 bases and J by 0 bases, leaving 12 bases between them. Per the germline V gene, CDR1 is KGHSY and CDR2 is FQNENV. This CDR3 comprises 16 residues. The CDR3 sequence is CASSPHSDSGANVLTF. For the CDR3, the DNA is TGTGCCAGCAGTCCCCACTCGGACTCTGGGGCCAACGTCCTGACTTTC. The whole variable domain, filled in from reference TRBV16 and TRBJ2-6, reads GEEVAQTPKHLVRGEGQKAKLYCAPIKGHSYVFWYQQVLKNEFKFLISFQNENVFDETGMPKERFSAKCLPNSPCSLEIQATKLEDSAVYFCASSPHSDSGANVLTFGAGSRLTVL.

As DNA, the CDR3 is TGTGCCAGCAGCCAAGAATGGACTGAAGCTTTCTTT. Protein: CASSQEWTEAFF. The J gene is TRBJ1-1, the V gene TRBV3-1 (or the pseudogene TRBV3-2); D gene uncertain. The ends were cut back, 0 bases at V and 5 bases at J, with 4 bases in the middle. CDR1 is LGHDT and CDR2 is YNNKEL in the germline V gene (reference sequence). The CDR3 is made up of 12 amino acids.

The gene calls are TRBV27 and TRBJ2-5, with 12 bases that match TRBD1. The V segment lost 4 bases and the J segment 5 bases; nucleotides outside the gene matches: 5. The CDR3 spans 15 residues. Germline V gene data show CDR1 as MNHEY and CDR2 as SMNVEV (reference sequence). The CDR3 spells CASSSGQGARETQYF. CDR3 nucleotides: TGTGCCAGCAGTTCGGGACAGGGGGCGAGGGAGACCCAGTACTTC.

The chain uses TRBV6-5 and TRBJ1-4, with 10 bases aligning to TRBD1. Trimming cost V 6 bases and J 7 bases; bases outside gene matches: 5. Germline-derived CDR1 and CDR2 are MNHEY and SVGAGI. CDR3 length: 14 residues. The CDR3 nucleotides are TGTGCCAGCAGCCCGGGACAGGGGCGTGAAAAACTGTTTTTT. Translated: CASSPGQGREKLFF.

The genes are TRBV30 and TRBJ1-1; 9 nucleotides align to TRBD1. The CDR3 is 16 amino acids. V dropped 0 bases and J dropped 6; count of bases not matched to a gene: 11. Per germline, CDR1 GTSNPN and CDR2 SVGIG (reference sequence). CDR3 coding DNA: TGTGCCTGGAGTGTATTTTTTAGACAGGGGGTCTCTGAAGCTTTCTTT. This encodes CAWSVFFRQGVSEAFF.